This paragraph reports one TCR beta chain. Its antigen remains unknown. The sample originates from a study of CXCR3-negative and CXCR3-positive naive CD8 T cells. Study-level findings and limits: Naive cells that were CXCR3-positive had more hydrophobic TRB CDR3s (compared with CXCR3-negative naive cells).

Libraries were UMI-labeled 5' RACE TRB cDNA. TCRdb reworked the 5' RACE reads into one entry per CDR3 protein, no DNA. Its listing shows some 130,000 distinct CDR3 sequences. The CDR3 contains 15 residues. CDR1 MNHEY and CDR2 SVGAGI come from the germline V gene. The TCR was taken from a human donor in good health. Some clones in this sample may be carry-over from other donors' samples. The rearrangement joins TRBV6-5 to TRBJ2-5; the D call from TCRdb, TRBD2, cannot be confirmed without DNA. Sequencing input: naive CXCR3+ CD8+ T cells from blood. Subset: CD45RO-CCR7+CD27+CD95- naive CD8+ T cells expressing CXCR3 (TNR3+). CDR3: CASSYSDRAGETQYF.